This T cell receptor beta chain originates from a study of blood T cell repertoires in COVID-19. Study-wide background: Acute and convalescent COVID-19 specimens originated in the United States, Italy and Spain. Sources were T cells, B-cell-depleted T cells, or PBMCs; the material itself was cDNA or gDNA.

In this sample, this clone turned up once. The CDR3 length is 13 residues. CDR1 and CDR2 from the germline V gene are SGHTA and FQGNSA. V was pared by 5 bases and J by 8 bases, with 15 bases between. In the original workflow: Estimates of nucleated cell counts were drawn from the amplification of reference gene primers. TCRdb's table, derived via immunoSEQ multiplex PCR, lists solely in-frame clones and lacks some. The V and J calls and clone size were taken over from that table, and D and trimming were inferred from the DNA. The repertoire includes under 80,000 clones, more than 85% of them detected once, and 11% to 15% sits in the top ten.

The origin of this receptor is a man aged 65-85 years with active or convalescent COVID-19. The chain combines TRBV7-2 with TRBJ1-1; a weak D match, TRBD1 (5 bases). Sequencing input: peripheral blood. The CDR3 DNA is TGTGCCAGCAGCGCCCAATCCCGGGGGGAAGCTTTCTTT. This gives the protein CASSAQSRGEAFF.